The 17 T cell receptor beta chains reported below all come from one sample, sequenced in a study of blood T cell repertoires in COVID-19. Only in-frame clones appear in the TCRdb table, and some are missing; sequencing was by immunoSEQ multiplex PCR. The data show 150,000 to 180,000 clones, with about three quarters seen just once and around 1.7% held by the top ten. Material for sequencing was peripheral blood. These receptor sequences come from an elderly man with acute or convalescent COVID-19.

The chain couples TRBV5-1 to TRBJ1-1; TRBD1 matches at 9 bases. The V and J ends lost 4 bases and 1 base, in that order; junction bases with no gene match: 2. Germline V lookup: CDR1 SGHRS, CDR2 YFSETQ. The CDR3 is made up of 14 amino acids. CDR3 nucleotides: TGCGCCAGCAGCAGACAGGGGGGGAACACTGAAGCTTTCTTT. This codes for CASSRQGGNTEAFF.

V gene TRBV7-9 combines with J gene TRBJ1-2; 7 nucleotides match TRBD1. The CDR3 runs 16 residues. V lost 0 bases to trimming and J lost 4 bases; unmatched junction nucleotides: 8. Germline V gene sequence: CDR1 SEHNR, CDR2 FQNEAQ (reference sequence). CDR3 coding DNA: TGTGCCAGCAGCTTAGCCCCCGGGACAGCTCCCTATGGCTACACCTTC. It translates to CASSLAPGTAPYGYTF. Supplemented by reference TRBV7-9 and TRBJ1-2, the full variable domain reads DTGVSQNPRHKITKRGQNVTFRCDPISEHNRLYWYRQTLGQGPEFLTYFQNEAQLEKSRLLSDRFSAERPKGSFSTLEIQRTEQGDSAMYLCASSLAPGTAPYGYTFGSGTRLTVV.

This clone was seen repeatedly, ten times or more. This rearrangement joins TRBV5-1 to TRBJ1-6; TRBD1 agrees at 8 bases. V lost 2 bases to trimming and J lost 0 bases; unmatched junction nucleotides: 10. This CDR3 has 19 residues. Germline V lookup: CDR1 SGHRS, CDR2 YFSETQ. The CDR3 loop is CASSFPNRTGGSYNSPLHF. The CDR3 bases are TGCGCCAGCAGCTTCCCCAACAGAACAGGGGGCTCCTATAATTCACCCCTCCACTTT. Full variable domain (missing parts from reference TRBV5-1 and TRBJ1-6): KAGVTQTPRYLIKTRGQQVTLSCSPISGHRSVSWYQQTPGQGLQFLFEYFSETQRNKGNFPGRFSGRQFSNSRSEMNVSTLELGDSALYLCASSFPNRTGGSYNSPLHFGNGTRLTVT.

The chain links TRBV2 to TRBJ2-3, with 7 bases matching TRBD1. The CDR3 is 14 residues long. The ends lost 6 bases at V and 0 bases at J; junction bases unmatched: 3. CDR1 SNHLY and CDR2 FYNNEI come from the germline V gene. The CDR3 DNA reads TGTGCCAGCAGACAGGGGCCTAGCACAGATACGCAGTATTTT. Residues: CASRQGPSTDTQYF.

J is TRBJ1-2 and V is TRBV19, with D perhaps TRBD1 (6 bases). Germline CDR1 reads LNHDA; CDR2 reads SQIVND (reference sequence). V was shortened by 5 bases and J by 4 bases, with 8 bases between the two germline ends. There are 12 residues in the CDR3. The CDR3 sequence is CASSLQGYGYTF. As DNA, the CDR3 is TGTGCCAGTAGTCTACAGGGCTATGGCTACACCTTC.

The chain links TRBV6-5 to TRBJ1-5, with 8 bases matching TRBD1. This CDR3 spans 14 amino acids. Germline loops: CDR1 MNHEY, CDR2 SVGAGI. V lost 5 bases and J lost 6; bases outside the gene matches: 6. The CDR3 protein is CASSPGGRIQPQHF. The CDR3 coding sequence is TGTGCCAGCAGTCCAGGGGGCAGGATTCAGCCCCAGCATTTT.

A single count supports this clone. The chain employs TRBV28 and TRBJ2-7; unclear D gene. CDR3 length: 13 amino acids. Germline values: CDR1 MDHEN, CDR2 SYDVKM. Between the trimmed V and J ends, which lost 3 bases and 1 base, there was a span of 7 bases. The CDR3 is CASSFSLSYEQYV. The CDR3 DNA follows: TGTGCCAGCAGTTTCTCCCTTTCCTACGAGCAGTACGTC.

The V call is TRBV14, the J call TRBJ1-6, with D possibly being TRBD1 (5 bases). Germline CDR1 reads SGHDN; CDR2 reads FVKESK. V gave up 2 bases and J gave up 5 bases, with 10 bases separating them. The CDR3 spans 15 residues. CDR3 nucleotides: TGTGCCAGCAGCCAAATGTCAGGGAATAATTCACCCCTCCACTTT. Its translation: CASSQMSGNNSPLHF. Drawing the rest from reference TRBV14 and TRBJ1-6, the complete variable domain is EAGVTQFPSHSVIEKGQTVTLRCDPISGHDNLYWYRRVMGKEIKFLLHFVKESKQDESGMPNNRFLAERTGGTYSTLKVQPAELEDSGVYFCASSQMSGNNSPLHFGNGTRLTVT.

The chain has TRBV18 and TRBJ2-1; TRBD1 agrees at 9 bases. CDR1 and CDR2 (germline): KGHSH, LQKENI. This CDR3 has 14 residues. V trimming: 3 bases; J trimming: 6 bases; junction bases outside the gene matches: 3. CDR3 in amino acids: CASSPGQGRNEQFF. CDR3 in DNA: TGTGCCAGCTCACCGGGACAGGGTCGCAATGAGCAGTTCTTC.

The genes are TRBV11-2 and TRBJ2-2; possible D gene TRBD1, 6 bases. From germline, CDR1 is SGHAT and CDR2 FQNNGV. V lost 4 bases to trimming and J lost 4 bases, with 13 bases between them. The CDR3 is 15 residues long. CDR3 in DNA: TGTGCCAGCAGCTCCCGACAGGAGAGCACCGGGGAGCTGTTTTTT. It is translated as CASSSRQESTGELFF.

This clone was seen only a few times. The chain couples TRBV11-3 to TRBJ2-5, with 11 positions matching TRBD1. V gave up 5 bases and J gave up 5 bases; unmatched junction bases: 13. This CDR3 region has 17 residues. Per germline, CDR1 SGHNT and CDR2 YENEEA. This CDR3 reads CASSPTSGTGGWETQYF. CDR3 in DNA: TGTGCCAGCAGCCCAACCTCCGGGACAGGGGGTTGGGAGACCCAGTACTTC.

CDR3 amino acids: CASSLQGSYNSPLHF. The CDR3 coding sequence is TGTGCCAGCAGCCTACAGGGGTCCTATAATTCACCCCTCCACTTT. The chain employs TRBV9 and TRBJ1-6; 7 bases match TRBD1. The CDR3 contains 15 residues. Germline CDR1 is SGDLS and CDR2 is YYNGEE. The J segment lost 1 base and the V segment lost 4 bases, leaving 2 bases of the junction unmatched.

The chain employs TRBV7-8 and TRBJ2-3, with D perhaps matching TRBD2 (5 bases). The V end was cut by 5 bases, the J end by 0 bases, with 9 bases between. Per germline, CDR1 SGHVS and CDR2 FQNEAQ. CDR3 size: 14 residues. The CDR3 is CASSPGVSTDTQYF. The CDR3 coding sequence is TGTGCCAGCAGCCCCGGGGTCAGCACAGATACGCAGTATTTT.

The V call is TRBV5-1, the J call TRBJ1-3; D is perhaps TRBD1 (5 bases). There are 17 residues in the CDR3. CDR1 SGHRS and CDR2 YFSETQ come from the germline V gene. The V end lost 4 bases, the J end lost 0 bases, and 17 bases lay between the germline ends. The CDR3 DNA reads TGCGCCAGCAGCCCCGGGGGGAGAGGGCGCTCTGGAAACACCATATATTTT. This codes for CASSPGGRGRSGNTIYF.

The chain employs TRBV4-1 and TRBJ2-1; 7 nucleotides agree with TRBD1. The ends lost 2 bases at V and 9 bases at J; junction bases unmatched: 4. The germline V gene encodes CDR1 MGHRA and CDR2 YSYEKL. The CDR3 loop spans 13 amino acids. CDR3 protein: CASSQLQGSEQFF. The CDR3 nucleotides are TGCGCCAGCAGCCAACTACAGGGGAGTGAGCAGTTCTTC.

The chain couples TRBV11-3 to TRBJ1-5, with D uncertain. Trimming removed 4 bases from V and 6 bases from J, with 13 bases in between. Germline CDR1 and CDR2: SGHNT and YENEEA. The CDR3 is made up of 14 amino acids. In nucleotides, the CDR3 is TGTGCCAGCAGCTCCGCCCGGGGTGGTCAGCCCCAGCATTTT. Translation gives CASSSARGGQPQHF. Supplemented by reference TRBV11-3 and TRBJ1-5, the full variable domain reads EAGVVQSPRYKIIEKKQPVAFWCNPISGHNTLYWYLQNLGQGPELLIRYENEEAVDDSQLPKDRFSAERLKGVDSTLKIQPAELGDSAVYLCASSSARGGQPQHFGDGTRLSIL.

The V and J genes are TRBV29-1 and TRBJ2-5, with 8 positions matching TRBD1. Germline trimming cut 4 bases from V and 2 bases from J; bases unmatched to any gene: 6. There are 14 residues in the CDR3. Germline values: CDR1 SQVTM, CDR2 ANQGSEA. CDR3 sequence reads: CSVAGQGRQETQYF. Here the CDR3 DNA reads TGCAGCGTTGCTGGACAGGGTAGACAAGAGACCCAGTACTTC.